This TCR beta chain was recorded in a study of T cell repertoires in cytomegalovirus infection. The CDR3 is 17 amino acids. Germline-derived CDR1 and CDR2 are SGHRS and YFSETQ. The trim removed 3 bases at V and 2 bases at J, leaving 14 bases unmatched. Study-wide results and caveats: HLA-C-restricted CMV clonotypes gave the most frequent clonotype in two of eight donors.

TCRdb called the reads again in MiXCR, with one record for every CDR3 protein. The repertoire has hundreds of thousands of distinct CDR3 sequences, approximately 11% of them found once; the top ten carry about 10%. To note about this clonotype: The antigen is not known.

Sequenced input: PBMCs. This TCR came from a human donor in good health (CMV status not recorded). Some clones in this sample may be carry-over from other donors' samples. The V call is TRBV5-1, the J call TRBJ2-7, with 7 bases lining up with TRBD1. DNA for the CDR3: TGCGCCAGCAGCTCTCCCCGGCTTACAGGGGTTACCTACGAGCAGTACTTC. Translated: CASSSPRLTGVTYEQYF.